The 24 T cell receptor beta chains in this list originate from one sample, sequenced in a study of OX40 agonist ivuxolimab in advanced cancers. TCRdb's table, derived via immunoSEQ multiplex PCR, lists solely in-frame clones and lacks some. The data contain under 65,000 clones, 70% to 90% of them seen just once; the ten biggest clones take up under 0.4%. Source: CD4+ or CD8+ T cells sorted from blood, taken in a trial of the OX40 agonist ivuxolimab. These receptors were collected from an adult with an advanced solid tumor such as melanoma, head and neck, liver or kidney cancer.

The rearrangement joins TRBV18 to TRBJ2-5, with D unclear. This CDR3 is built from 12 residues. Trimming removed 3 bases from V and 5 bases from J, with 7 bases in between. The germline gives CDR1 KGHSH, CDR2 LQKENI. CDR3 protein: CASSPDAETQYF. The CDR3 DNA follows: TGTGCCAGCTCACCCGATGCGGAGACCCAGTACTTC.

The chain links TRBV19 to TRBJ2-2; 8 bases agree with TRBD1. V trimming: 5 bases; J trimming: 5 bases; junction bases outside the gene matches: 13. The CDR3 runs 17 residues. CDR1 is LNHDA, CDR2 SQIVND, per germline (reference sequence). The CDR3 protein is CASSPGRGPSRTGELFF. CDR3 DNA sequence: TGTGCCAGTAGTCCCGGCAGGGGGCCGTCCCGAACCGGGGAGCTGTTTTTT.

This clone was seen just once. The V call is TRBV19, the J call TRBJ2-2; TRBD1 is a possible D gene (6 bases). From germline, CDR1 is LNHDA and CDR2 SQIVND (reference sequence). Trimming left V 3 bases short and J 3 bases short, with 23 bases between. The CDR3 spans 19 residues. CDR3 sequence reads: CASSIQFIGSGAHTGELFF. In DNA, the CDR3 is TGTGCCAGTAGTATTCAGTTTATTGGGTCAGGGGCGCACACCGGGGAGCTGTTTTTT. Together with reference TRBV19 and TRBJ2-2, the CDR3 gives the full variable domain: DGGITQSPKYLFRKEGQNVTLSCEQNLNHDAMYWYRQDPGQGLRLIYYSQIVNDFQKGDIAEGYSVSREKKESFPLTVTSAQKNPTAFYLCASSIQFIGSGAHTGELFFGEGSRLTVL.

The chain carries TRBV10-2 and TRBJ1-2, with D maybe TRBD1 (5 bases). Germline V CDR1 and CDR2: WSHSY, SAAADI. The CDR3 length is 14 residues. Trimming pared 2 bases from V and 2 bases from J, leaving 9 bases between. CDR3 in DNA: TGCGCCAGCAGTGAGGGGGGACTGAACTATGGCTACACCTTC. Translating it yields CASSEGGLNYGYTF.

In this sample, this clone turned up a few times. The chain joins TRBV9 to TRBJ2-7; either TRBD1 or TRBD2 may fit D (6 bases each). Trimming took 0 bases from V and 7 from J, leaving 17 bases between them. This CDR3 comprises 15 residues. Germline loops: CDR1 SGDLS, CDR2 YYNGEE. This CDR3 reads CASSVEPGAPWEQYF. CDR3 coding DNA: TGTGCCAGCAGCGTAGAGCCGGGGGCCCCCTGGGAGCAGTACTTC.

This CDR3 is CASSTENTGELFF. The CDR3 region has the DNA TGTGCCAGCAGTACAGAGAACACCGGGGAGCTGTTTTTT. This rearrangement joins TRBV27 to TRBJ2-2; D gene ambiguous. Germline lookup yields CDR1 MNHEY and CDR2 SMNVEV (reference sequence). The CDR3 sequence is 13 residues long. Between the trimmed V and J ends, which lost 5 bases and 1 base, there was a span of 5 bases.

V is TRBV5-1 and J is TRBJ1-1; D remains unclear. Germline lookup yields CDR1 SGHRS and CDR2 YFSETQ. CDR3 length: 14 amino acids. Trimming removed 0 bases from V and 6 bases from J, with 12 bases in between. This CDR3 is CASSLEGRGAEAFF. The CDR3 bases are TGCGCCAGCAGCTTGGAAGGGCGCGGCGCTGAAGCTTTCTTT. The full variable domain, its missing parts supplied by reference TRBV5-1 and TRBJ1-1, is KAGVTQTPRYLIKTRGQQVTLSCSPISGHRSVSWYQQTPGQGLQFLFEYFSETQRNKGNFPGRFSGRQFSNSRSEMNVSTLELGDSALYLCASSLEGRGAEAFFGQGTRLTVV.

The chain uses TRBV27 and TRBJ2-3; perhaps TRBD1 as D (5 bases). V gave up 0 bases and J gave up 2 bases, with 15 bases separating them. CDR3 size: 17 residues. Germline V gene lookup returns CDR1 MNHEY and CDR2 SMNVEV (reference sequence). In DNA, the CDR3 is TGTGCCAGCAGTTTATCGTGGCAGGGTATCCCCACAGATACGCAGTATTTT. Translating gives CASSLSWQGIPTDTQYF.

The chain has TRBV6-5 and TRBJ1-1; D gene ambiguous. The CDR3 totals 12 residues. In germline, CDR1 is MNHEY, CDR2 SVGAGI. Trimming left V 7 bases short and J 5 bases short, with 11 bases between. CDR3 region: CASTGVGTEAFF. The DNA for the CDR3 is TGTGCCAGCACCGGGGTAGGGACTGAAGCTTTCTTT.

The CDR3 is CASSRGTSGGSRGGELFF. DNA for the CDR3: TGTGCCAGCAGCCGAGGCACTAGCGGGGGGTCGAGGGGCGGGGAGCTGTTTTTT. The chain links TRBV7-6 to TRBJ2-2; TRBD2 agrees at 12 bases. The CDR3 extends over 18 amino acids. V gave up 5 bases and J gave up 7 bases; unmatched junction bases: 14. From germline, CDR1 is SGHVS and CDR2 FNYEAQ.

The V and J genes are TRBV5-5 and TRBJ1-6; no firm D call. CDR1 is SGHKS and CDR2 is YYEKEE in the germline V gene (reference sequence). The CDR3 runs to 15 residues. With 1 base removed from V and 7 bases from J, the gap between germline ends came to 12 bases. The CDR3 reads CASSLTGPWNSPLHF. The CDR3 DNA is TGTGCCAGCAGCTTGACGGGTCCATGGAATTCACCCCTCCACTTT.

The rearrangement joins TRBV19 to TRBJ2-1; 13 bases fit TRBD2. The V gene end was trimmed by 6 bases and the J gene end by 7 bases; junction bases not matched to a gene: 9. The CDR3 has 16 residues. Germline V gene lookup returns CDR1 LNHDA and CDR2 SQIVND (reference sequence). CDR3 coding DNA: TGTGCCAGTAGCCTCGCCACTAGCGGGGGGGCGAATGAGCAGTTCTTC. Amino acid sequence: CASSLATSGGANEQFF.

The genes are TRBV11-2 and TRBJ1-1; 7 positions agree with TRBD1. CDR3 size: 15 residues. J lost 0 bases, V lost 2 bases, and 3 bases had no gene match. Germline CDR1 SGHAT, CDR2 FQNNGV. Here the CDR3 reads CASSLPGQLNTEAFF. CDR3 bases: TGTGCCAGCAGCTTACCGGGACAGCTGAACACTGAAGCTTTCTTT.

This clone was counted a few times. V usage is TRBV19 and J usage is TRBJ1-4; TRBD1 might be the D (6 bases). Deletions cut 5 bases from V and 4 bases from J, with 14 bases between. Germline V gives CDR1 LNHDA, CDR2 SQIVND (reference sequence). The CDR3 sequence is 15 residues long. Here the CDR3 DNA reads TGTGCCAGTAGTTCTCTTGGGACACTTAATGAAAAACTGTTTTTT. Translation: CASSSLGTLNEKLFF.

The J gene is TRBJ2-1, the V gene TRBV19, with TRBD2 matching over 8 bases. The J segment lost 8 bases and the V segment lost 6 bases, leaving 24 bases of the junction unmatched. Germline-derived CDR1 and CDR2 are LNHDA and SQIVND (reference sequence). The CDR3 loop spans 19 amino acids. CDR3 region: CASSRESGGLFFLVDEQFF. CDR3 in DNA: TGTGCCAGTAGCCGGGAAAGCGGGGGCCTTTTTTTCCTTGTGGATGAGCAGTTCTTC.

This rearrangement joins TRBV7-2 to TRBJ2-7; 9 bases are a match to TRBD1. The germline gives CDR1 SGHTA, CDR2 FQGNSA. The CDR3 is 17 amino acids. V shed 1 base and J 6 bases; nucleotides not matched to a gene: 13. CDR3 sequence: CASSLGTGEGGRFEQYF. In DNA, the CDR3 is TGTGCCAGCAGCTTAGGGACAGGGGAAGGCGGTCGATTCGAGCAGTACTTC.

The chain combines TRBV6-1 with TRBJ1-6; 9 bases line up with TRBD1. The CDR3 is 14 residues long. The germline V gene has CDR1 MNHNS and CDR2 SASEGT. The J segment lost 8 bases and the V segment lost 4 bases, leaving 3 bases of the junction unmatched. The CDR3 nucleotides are TGTGCCAGCAGTGCGGGACAGGGATATTCACCCCTCCACTTT. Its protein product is CASSAGQGYSPLHF.

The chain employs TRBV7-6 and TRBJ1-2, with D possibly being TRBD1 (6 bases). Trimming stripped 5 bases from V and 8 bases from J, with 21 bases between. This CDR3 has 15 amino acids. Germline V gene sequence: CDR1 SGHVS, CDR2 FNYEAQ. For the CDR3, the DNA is TGTGCCAGCAGCGCACCGAGGGGGGGCCAGGAGGGCTACACCTTC. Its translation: CASSAPRGGQEGYTF. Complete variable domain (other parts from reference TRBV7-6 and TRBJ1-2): GAGVSQSPRYKVTKRGQDVALRCDPISGHVSLYWYRQALGQGPEFLTYFNYEAQQDKSGLPNDRFSAERPEGSISTLTIQRTEQRDSAMYRCASSAPRGGQEGYTFGSGTRLTVV.

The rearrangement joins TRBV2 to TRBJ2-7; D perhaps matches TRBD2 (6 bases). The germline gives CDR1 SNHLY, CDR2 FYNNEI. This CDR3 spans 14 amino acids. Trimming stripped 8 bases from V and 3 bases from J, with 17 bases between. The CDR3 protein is CASCGAGYSYEQYF. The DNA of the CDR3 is TGTGCCAGCTGCGGGGCAGGATATAGCTACGAGCAGTACTTC.

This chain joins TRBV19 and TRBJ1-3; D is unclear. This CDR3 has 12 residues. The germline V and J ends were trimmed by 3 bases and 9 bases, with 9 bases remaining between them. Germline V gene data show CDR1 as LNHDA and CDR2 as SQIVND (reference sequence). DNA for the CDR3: TGTGCCAGTAGTATTGGTCTGGGCACCATATATTTT. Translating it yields CASSIGLGTIYF. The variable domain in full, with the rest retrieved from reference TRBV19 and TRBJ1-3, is DGGITQSPKYLFRKEGQNVTLSCEQNLNHDAMYWYRQDPGQGLRLIYYSQIVNDFQKGDIAEGYSVSREKKESFPLTVTSAQKNPTAFYLCASSIGLGTIYFGEGSWLTVV.

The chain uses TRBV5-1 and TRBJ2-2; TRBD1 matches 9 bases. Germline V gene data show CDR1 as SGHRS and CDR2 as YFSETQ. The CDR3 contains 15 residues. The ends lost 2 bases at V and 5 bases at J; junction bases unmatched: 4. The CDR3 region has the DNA TGCGCCAGCAGCTTTGGGACAGGGAGTACCGGGGAGCTGTTTTTT. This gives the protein CASSFGTGSTGELFF.

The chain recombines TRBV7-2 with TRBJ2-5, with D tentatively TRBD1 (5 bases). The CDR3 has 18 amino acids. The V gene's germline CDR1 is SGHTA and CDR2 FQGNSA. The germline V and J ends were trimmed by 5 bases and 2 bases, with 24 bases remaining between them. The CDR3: CASSVLVPRDRHQETQYF. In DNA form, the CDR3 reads TGTGCCAGCAGCGTACTCGTCCCTCGTGACAGACATCAAGAGACCCAGTACTTC.

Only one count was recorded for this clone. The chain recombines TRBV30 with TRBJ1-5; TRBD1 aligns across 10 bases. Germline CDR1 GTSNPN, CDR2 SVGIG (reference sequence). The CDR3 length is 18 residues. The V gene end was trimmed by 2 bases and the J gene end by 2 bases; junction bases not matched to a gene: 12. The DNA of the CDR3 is TGTGCCTGGAGTCCTCACCGGGGGACAGGGGTCGGCAATCAGCCCCAGCATTTT. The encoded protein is CAWSPHRGTGVGNQPQHF.

CDR3 in amino acids: CASSLSSRGNSPLHF. The CDR3 DNA is TGTGCCAGCAGTTTATCGTCCAGGGGTAATTCACCCCTCCACTTT. The chain joins TRBV27 to TRBJ1-6, with D perhaps matching TRBD1 (6 bases). V lost 0 bases and J lost 6, with 9 bases in between. There are 15 residues in the CDR3. Germline-derived CDR1 and CDR2 are MNHEY and SMNVEV (reference sequence).